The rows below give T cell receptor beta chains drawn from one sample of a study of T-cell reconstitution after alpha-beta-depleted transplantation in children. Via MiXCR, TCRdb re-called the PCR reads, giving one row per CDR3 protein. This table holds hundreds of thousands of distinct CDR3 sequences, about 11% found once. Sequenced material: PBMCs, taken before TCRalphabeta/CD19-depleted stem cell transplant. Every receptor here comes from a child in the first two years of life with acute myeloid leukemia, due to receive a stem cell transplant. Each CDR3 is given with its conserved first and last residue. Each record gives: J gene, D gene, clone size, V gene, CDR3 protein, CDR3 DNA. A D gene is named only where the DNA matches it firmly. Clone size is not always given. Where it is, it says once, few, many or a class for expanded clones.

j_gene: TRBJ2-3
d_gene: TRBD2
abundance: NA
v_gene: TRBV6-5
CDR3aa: CASSFGTSGASTDTQYF
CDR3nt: TGTGCCAGCAGTTTTGGGACTAGCGGGGCTAGCACAGATACGCAGTATTTT

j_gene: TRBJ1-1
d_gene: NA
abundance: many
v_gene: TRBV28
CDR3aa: CASSFRAPQEAFF
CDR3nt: TGTGCCAGCAGTTTTCGGGCACCTCAGGAGGCTTTCTTT

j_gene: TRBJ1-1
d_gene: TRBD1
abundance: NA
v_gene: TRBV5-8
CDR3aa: CASRRQGRNTEAFF
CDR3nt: TGTGCCAGCAGGAGACAGGGGAGGAACACTGAAGCTTTCTTT

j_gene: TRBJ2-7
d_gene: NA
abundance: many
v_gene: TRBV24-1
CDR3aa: CATSEGDLAYEQYF
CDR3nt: TGTGCCACCAGTGAGGGAGACCTTGCCTACGAGCAGTACTTC

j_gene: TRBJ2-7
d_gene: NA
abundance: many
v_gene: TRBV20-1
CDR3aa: CSASEEIRGLEQYF
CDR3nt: TGCAGTGCTAGTGAGGAGATCAGGGGCCTCGAGCAGTACTTC

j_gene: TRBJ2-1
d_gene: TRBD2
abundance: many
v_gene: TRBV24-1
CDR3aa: CATTSGRANEQFF
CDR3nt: TGTGCCACCACTAGCGGGAGGGCCAATGAGCAGTTCTTC

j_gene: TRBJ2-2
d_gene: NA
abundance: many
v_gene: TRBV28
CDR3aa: CASSPTAGPNTGELFF
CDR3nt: TGTGCCAGCAGCCCCACGGCCGGACCGAACACCGGGGAGCTGTTTTTT

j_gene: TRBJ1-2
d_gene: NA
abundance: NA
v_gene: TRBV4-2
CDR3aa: CASSPPGAKANYGYTF
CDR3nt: TGTGCCAGCAGCCCGCCGGGGGCCAAAGCTAACTATGGCTACACCTTC

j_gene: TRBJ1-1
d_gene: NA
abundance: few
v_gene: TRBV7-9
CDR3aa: CASSLEANPNGAFF
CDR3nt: TGTGCCAGCAGCTTAGAGGCAAACCCCAATGGTGCTTTCTTT

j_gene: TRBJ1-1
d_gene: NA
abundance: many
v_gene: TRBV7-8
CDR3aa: CASSWGVQNTEAFF
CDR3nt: TGTGCCAGCAGCTGGGGGGTGCAGAACACTGAAGCTTTCTTT

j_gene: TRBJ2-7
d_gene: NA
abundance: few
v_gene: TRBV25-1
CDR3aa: CASSEEGGVAYEQYF
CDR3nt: TGTGCCAGCAGTGAAGAGGGGGGGGTGGCCTACGAGCAGTACTTC

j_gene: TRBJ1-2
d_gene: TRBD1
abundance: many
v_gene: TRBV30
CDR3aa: CAWSGDRGHGYTF
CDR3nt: TGTGCCTGGAGTGGGGACAGGGGGCATGGCTACACCTTC

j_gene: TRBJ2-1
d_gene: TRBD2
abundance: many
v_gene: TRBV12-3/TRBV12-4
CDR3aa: CASSLWGGGGYNEQFF
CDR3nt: TGTGCCAGCAGTTTATGGGGCGGGGGAGGGTACAATGAGCAGTTCTTC

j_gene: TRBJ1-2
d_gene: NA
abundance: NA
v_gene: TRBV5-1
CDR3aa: CASSPGGSWGYTF
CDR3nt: TGCGCCAGCAGCCCCGGTGGGTCCTGGGGCTACACCTTC

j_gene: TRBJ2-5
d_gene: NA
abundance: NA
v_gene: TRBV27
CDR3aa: CASSLFRGVETQYF
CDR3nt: TGTGCCAGCAGTTTATTTAGAGGGGTGGAGACCCAGTACTTC